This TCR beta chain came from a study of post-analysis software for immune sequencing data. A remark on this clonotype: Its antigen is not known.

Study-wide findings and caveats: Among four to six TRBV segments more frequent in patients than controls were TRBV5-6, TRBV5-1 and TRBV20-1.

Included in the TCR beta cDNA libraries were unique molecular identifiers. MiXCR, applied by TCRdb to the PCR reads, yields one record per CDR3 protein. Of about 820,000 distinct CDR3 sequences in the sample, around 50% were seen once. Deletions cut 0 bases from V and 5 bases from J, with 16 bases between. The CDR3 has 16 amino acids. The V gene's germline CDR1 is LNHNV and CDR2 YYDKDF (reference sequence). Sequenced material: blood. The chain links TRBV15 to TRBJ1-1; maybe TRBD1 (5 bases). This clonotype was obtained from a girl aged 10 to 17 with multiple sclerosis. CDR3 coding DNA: TGTGCCACCAGCAGAGATAGGTGGCAGGGAGGAACTGAAGCTTTCTTT. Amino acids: CATSRDRWQGGTEAFF.